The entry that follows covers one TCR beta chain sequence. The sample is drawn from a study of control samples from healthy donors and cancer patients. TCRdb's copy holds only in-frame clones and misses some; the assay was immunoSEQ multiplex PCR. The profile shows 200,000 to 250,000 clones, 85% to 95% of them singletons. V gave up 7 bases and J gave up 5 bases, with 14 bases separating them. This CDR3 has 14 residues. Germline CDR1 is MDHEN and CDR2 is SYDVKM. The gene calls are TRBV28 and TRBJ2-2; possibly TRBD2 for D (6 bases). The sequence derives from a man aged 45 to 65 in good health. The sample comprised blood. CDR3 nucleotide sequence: TGTGCCAGCACCCAGATGGGGGGTACCGGGGAGCTGTTTTTT. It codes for CASTQMGGTGELFF.